This T cell receptor beta chain stems from a study of blood T cells in healthy people across ages. Broader study findings: Diversity estimated from one million T cells was considered an underestimate.

This clonotype is medium-sized in the sample. What it binds is unknown. The use of a sample-barcoded 5' primer and a J-beta primer mix characterized a second PCR of roughly 7 to 11 cycles. TCRdb re-called the 5' RACE reads through MiXCR, storing one row per CDR3 protein. The sample lists around 650,000 distinct CDR3 sequences, roughly 32% seen once, with about 16% in the top ten. After removal of 6 bases from V and 2 bases from J, the junction contained 4 bases not matched to a gene. The germline CDR1 and CDR2 sequences are MDHEN and SYDVKM. The CDR3 covers 14 residues. The V call is TRBV28, the J call TRBJ2-5; 9 nucleotides line up with TRBD2. The source is a woman older than 75 in good health. Sequenced input: blood. The DNA of the CDR3 is TGTGCCAGCAGACCGGGACTAGCTCAAGAGACCCAGTACTTC. It encodes CASRPGLAQETQYF. Using reference TRBV28 and TRBJ2-5 for the parts outside the CDR3, the full variable domain is DVKVTQSSRYLVKRTGEKVFLECVQDMDHENMFWYRQDPGLGLRLIYFSYDVKMKEKGDIPEGYSVSREKKERFSLILESASTNQTSMYLCASRPGLAQETQYFGPGTRLLVL.